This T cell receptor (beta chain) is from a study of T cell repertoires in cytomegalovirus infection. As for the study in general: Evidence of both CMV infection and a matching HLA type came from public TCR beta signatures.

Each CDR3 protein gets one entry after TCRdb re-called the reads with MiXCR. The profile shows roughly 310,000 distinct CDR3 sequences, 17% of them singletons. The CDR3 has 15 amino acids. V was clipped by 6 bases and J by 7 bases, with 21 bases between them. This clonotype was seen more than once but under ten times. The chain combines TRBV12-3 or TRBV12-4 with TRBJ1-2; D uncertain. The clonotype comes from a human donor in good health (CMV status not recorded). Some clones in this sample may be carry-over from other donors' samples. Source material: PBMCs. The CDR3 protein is CASSLSGQVKGGYTF. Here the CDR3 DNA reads TGTGCCAGCAGCCTCTCTGGGCAGGTTAAGGGTGGCTACACCTTC.